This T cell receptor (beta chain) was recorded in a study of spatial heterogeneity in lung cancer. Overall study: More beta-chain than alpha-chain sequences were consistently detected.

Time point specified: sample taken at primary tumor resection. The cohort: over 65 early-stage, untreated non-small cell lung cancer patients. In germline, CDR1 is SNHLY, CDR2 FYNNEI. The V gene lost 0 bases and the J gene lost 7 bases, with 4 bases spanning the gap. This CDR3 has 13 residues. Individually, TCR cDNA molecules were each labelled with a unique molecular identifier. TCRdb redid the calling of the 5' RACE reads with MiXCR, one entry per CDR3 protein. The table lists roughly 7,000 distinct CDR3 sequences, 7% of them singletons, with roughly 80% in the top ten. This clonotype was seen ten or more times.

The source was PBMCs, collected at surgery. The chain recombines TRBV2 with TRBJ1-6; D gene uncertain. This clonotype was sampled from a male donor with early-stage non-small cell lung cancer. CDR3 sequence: CASSEAGNSPLHF. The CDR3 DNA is TGTGCCAGCAGTGAAGCTGGGAATTCACCCCTCCACTTT.